The rows below give T cell receptor beta chains drawn from one sample of a study of T cell responses to AZD1222 COVID-19 vaccine. Sequenced by immunoSEQ multiplex PCR; TCRdb stores in-frame clones only, minus some. Among roughly 150,000 clones listed, roughly nine tenths were seen once. The specimen was peripheral blood, collected on day 0 of AZD1222 vaccination. Every receptor here comes from an adult in good health. Each CDR3 is given with its conserved first and last residue. Each record gives: CDR3 length, J gene, D gene, clone size, V gene, CDR3 DNA, CDR3 protein. D genes are given only for firm matches. Not every row has a clone size; where given, it reads once, few, many or a size class.

14	TRBJ1-6	-	-	TRBV18	TGTGCCAGCTCACTGACAGCGGATAATTCACCCCTCCACTTT	CASSLTADNSPLHF
18	TRBJ2-3	-	-	TRBV24-1	TGTGCCACCAGTGGGTTTGAAGCGGAAGCGGTGGGCACAGATACGCAGTATTTT	CATSGFEAEAVGTDTQYF
14	TRBJ2-3	-	once	TRBV24-1	TGTGCCACCAGTCCCTCTTTTACCTGGGATACGCAGTATTTT	CATSPSFTWDTQYF
13	TRBJ1-1	-	-	TRBV30	TGTGCCTGGAGTGTAACAGCTAACACTGAAGCTTTCTTT	CAWSVTANTEAFF
15	TRBJ2-1	-	-	TRBV5-1	TGCGCCAGCAGCACGGACGCCCGGGGAGGCAATGAGCAGTTCTTC	CASSTDARGGNEQFF
14	TRBJ2-5	TRBD2	-	TRBV7-6	TGTGCCAGCACCTTCGGCTCTAGCGGCGTGACCCAGTACTTC	CASTFGSSGVTQYF
13	TRBJ1-4	TRBD1	-	TRBV12-3/TRBV12-4	TGTGCCAGCAGTTTGCAAGGGGGCGAAAAACTGTTTTTT	CASSLQGGEKLFF
15	TRBJ1-3	-	-	TRBV6-5	TGTGCCAGCATCGATCGCCGGGGGTTAGGAAACACCATATATTTT	CASIDRRGLGNTIYF
12	TRBJ1-1	-	-	TRBV3-1/TRBV3-2	TGTGCCAGCAGAAATACAGGAACTGAAGCTTTCTTT	CASRNTGTEAFF
17	TRBJ2-7	TRBD2	-	TRBV4-3	TGCGCCAGCAGCCAAGATCGGTCGCTAGCGGGAGCACACGAGCAGTACTTC	CASSQDRSLAGAHEQYF
14	TRBJ1-1	TRBD1	few	TRBV9	TGTGCCAGCAGCGTAGATGGACAGGGAGCTGAAGCTTTCTTT	CASSVDGQGAEAFF
14	TRBJ2-1	-	-	TRBV11-3	TGTGCCAGCAGCTTAGGCGTCACATACAATGAGCAGTTCTTC	CASSLGVTYNEQFF
14	TRBJ2-5	TRBD1	few	TRBV6-6	TGTGCCAGCAGGCGACAGGGTATCGAAGAGACCCAGTACTTC	CASRRQGIEETQYF
15	TRBJ1-5	-	-	TRBV5-1	TGCGCCAGCACCTTTTCTGGGGGGGAAGGACAGCCCCAGCATTTT	CASTFSGGEGQPQHF
14	TRBJ1-1	TRBD1	-	TRBV2	TGTGCCAGTCGCCGGGACAGGTTATACACTGAAGCTTTCTTT	CASRRDRLYTEAFF